This T cell receptor (beta chain) stems from a study of blood T cell repertoires in COVID-19. Overall study context: The United States, Italy and Spain supplied acute and convalescent COVID-19 samples. Sources were T cells, B-cell-depleted T cells, or PBMCs; the material itself was cDNA or gDNA.

In the original processing: Amplification with reference gene primers provided the estimates of nucleated cell counts. TCRdb's copy holds only in-frame clones and misses some; the assay was immunoSEQ multiplex PCR. That table supplies the V and J calls and clone size; D and trimming were determined from the DNA. Here the sample spans 470,000 or so clones, around 85% being singletons. Germline values: CDR1 SGHRS, CDR2 YFSETQ. The J segment lost 3 bases and the V segment lost 3 bases, leaving 0 bases of the junction unmatched. The CDR3 consists of 14 residues. The rearrangement links TRBV5-1 to TRBJ2-2, with 9 bases identical to TRBD1. The source is a human donor in a cohort sampled during active COVID-19. Material for sequencing was peripheral blood. CDR3 nucleotide sequence: TGCGCCAGCAGCTGGGACAGGGACACCGGGGAGCTGTTTTTT. This codes for CASSWDRDTGELFF.